The 31 T cell receptor beta chains listed next were all sequenced from one sample in a study of blood T cell repertoires in COVID-19. Sequenced by immunoSEQ multiplex PCR; TCRdb stores in-frame clones only, minus some. The sample shows 150,000 to 200,000 clones, 70% to 85% of them seen only once. The sequenced sample consisted of peripheral blood. The receptor source for this set is a man in his forties or fifties who had recovered from COVID-19.

This clone was picked up one time. The V and J genes are TRBV2 and TRBJ2-5, with TRBD2 as a possible D gene (5 bases). Germline values: CDR1 SNHLY, CDR2 FYNNEI. The V end lost 6 bases, the J end lost 0 bases, and 11 bases lay between the germline ends. The CDR3 has 14 residues. The CDR3: CASRRESDQETQYF. CDR3 nucleotide sequence: TGTGCCAGCAGAAGGGAGTCAGACCAAGAGACCCAGTACTTC. The full variable domain, completed using reference TRBV2 and TRBJ2-5, is EPEVTQTPSHQVTQMGQEVILRCVPISNHLYFYWYRQILGQKVEFLVSFYNNEISEKSEIFDDQFSVERPDGSNFTLKIRSTKLEDSAMYFCASRRESDQETQYFGPGTRLLVL.

This clone showed up many times. V and J are TRBV28 and TRBJ2-7; 9 nucleotides agree with TRBD1. V was clipped by 5 bases and J by 3 bases; unmatched bases: 8. The CDR3 runs 15 residues. Germline CDR1 reads MDHEN; CDR2 reads SYDVKM. The CDR3 is CASSPTGTGYYEQYF. The DNA of the CDR3 is TGTGCCAGCAGTCCTACCGGGACAGGGTACTACGAGCAGTACTTC. The full variable domain, its missing parts supplied by reference TRBV28 and TRBJ2-7, is DVKVTQSSRYLVKRTGEKVFLECVQDMDHENMFWYRQDPGLGLRLIYFSYDVKMKEKGDIPEGYSVSREKKERFSLILESASTNQTSMYLCASSPTGTGYYEQYFGPGTRLTVT.

The chain links TRBV12-3 or TRBV12-4 to TRBJ2-1; TRBD1 aligns across 7 bases. The CDR3 sequence is 13 residues long. The V gene end was trimmed by 1 base and the J gene end by 10 bases; junction bases not matched to a gene: 4. CDR3 DNA sequence: TGTGCCAGCAGTTTAGGTCGGACAGGCGAGCAGTTCTTC. Protein: CASSLGRTGEQFF.

The V and J genes are TRBV27 and TRBJ2-6; a possible D gene is TRBD2 (5 bases). V was clipped by 6 bases and J by 3 bases, with 6 bases between them. The germline gives CDR1 MNHEY, CDR2 SMNVEV (reference sequence). The length of the CDR3 is 13 residues. CDR3 DNA sequence: TGTGCCAGCAGACGGGATGGGGCCAACGTCCTGACTTTC. It specifies CASRRDGANVLTF.

The chain employs TRBV11-2 and TRBJ1-1, with 7 nucleotides matching TRBD1. The CDR3 spans 15 residues. Trimming took 5 bases from V and 1 from J; bases not matched to a gene: 7. Germline values: CDR1 SGHAT, CDR2 FQNNGV. CDR3 DNA: TGTGCCAGCAGCGCTTACAGGGGCCCGAACACTGAAGCTTTCTTT. As protein: CASSAYRGPNTEAFF.

V gene TRBV29-1 combines with J gene TRBJ2-7; 9 bases fit TRBD2. Germline loops: CDR1 SQVTM, CDR2 ANQGSEA. V shed 1 base, J shed 7 bases, and the junction held 11 bases outside the gene matches. The CDR3 spans 15 residues. CDR3 in DNA: TGCAGCGTTGAAGGGCGGGAGGGCCCCTCGGGTGAGCAGTACTTC. As protein: CSVEGREGPSGEQYF.

The chain has TRBV6-2 or TRBV6-3 and TRBJ1-2; 10 bases are shared with TRBD1. The germline gives CDR1 MNHEY, CDR2 SVGEGT. V lost 5 bases, J lost 2 bases, and 5 bases stayed unmatched. The CDR3 totals 15 residues. The CDR3 region has the DNA TGTGCCAGCAGTGTCCCGGGACAGGGGAACTATGGCTACACCTTC. It codes for CASSVPGQGNYGYTF.

This chain links TRBV13 with TRBJ1-1; D perhaps matches TRBD1 (6 bases). In germline, CDR1 is PRHDT, CDR2 FYEKMQ (reference sequence). V lost 5 bases and J 2 bases, leaving 15 bases between the germline ends. The length of the CDR3 is 15 residues. The CDR3 sequence is CASSPQQGFNTEAFF. The CDR3 bases are TGTGCCAGCAGCCCCCAACAGGGTTTTAACACTGAAGCTTTCTTT. The whole variable domain, filled in from reference TRBV13 and TRBJ1-1, reads AAGVIQSPRHLIKEKRETATLKCYPIPRHDTVYWYQQGPGQDPQFLISFYEKMQSDKGSIPDRFSAQQFSDYHSELNMSSLELGDSALYFCASSPQQGFNTEAFFGQGTRLTVV.

The genes are TRBV5-1 and TRBJ2-7; D might be TRBD1 (5 bases). Germline CDR1 reads SGHRS; CDR2 reads YFSETQ. CDR3 length equals 15 residues. V was pared by 0 bases and J by 6 bases, with 16 bases between. CDR3 sequence (DNA): TGCGCCAGCAGCTTGGCCGTCGGCAGGGTAGGCGAGCAGTACTTC. This sequence encodes CASSLAVGRVGEQYF.

The chain recombines TRBV7-7 with TRBJ2-2; 9 bases map to TRBD1. Germline V lookup: CDR1 SSHAT, CDR2 FNYEAQ (reference sequence). The CDR3 has 15 amino acids. V was clipped by 1 base and J by 7 bases; unmatched bases: 4. CDR3 coding DNA: TGTGCCAGCAGCTTAGAGACAGGGGGTAGCGGGGAGCTGTTTTTT. Protein sequence: CASSLETGGSGELFF.

The chain combines TRBV11-2 with TRBJ2-1; D gene ambiguous. Germline V gene data show CDR1 as SGHAT and CDR2 as FQNNGV. The V and J ends lost 7 bases and 4 bases respectively, with 17 bases between them. The CDR3 covers 15 residues. The CDR3 DNA reads as TGTGCCAGCACACTACTAAGAGGCGGATACAATGAGCAGTTCTTC. Residues: CASTLLRGGYNEQFF.

The gene calls are TRBV6-6 and TRBJ1-2, with TRBD1 as a possible D gene (5 bases). With 5 bases removed from V and 8 bases from J, the gap between germline ends came to 21 bases. This CDR3 has 15 residues. Germline values: CDR1 MNHNY, CDR2 SVGAGI (reference sequence). The CDR3 reads CASSPSRPRAGGYTF. CDR3 coding DNA: TGTGCCAGCAGTCCCTCCAGACCCAGGGCGGGAGGCTACACCTTC.

CDR3 amino acids: CASSYFTDRLDTQYF. CDR3 sequence (DNA): TGTGCCAGCAGCTACTTCACGGACAGGTTAGATACGCAGTATTTT. The rearrangement links TRBV5-6 to TRBJ2-3; 7 bases agree with TRBD1. The CDR3 runs to 15 residues. V lost 3 bases and J lost 5; bases outside the gene matches: 9. In germline, CDR1 is SGHDT, CDR2 YYEEEE.

The V call is TRBV20-1, the J call TRBJ1-2; D remains unclear. Trimming cost V 8 bases and J 4 bases, with 11 bases left between them. CDR1 is DFQATT, CDR2 SNEGSKA, per germline (reference sequence). The CDR3 sequence is 11 residues long. CDR3 in amino acids: CSQTKIYGYTF. CDR3 DNA: TGCAGTCAGACAAAGATCTATGGCTACACCTTC.

This chain connects TRBV7-2 to TRBJ2-7; perhaps TRBD2 as D (6 bases). V was clipped by 5 bases and J by 3 bases, with 14 bases between them. The length of the CDR3 is 14 residues. Germline values: CDR1 SGHTA, CDR2 FQGNSA. CDR3 bases: TGTGCCAGCAGCCAAGGGAGGATCAACTACGAGCAGTACTTC. Residues: CASSQGRINYEQYF. The complete variable domain, with remaining parts taken from reference TRBV7-2 and TRBJ2-7, reads GAGVSQSPSNKVTEKGKDVELRCDPISGHTALYWYRQSLGQGLEFLIYFQGNSAPDKSGLPSDRFSAERTGGSVSTLTIQRTQQEDSAVYLCASSQGRINYEQYFGPGTRLTVT.

This chain uses TRBV30 with TRBJ2-1, with D possibly TRBD2 on 5 matching bases. Deletions cut 4 bases from V and 4 bases from J, with 17 bases between. Germline lookup yields CDR1 GTSNPN and CDR2 SVGIG (reference sequence). The CDR3 totals 15 residues. The chain's CDR3 is CAWKREFLPYNEQFF. The CDR3 nucleotides read TGTGCCTGGAAAAGGGAGTTCCTCCCATACAATGAGCAGTTCTTC.

This sequence joins TRBV28 and TRBJ1-6; D unresolved. Germline CDR1 is MDHEN and CDR2 is SYDVKM. The CDR3 is 13 amino acids. CDR3 region: CAVQARYNSPLHF. The CDR3 nucleotides read TGTGCGGTGCAGGCGAGATATAATTCACCCCTCCACTTT.

This clone is labeled medium-sized. This sequence joins TRBV4-2 and TRBJ2-1, with TRBD2 identical over 7 bases. CDR1 is LGHNA, CDR2 YNFKEQ, per germline. V lost 1 base, J lost 8 bases, and 8 bases stayed unmatched. CDR3 length equals 15 residues. The CDR3 loop reads CASSQAVGGYDEQFF. In DNA form, the CDR3 reads TGTGCCAGCAGCCAAGCGGTGGGAGGGTACGATGAGCAGTTCTTC.

V usage is TRBV27 and J usage is TRBJ2-1; no reliable D call. CDR1 MNHEY and CDR2 SMNVEV come from the germline V gene (reference sequence). The CDR3 loop spans 14 amino acids. The V end was cut by 0 bases, the J end by 4 bases, with 7 bases between. The CDR3 DNA is TGTGCCAGCAGTTTATCGTTCCAGTACAATGAGCAGTTCTTC. It is translated as CASSLSFQYNEQFF.

About this clone itself: Germline and junction disagree at one end, which may indicate a read error. The V and J genes are TRBV7-3 and TRBJ2-1, with TRBD2 matching 9 bases. The CDR3 is made up of 15 amino acids. Germline V CDR1 and CDR2: SGHTA, FQGTGA. The CDR3 protein is CASGLQGLAINEQFF. The CDR3 nucleotides read TGTGCCAGCGGCTTACAGGGACTAGCTATAAATGAGCAGTTCTTC.

This chain joins TRBV4-3 and TRBJ2-1; TRBD2 matches at 9 bases. CDR1 and CDR2 from the germline V gene are LGHNA and YSLEER. Trimming took 3 bases from V and 0 from J; bases not matched to a gene: 15. The CDR3 sequence is 20 residues long. CDR3 protein: CASSHGVGLAGLSSYNEQFF. As DNA, the CDR3 is TGCGCCAGCAGCCATGGTGTTGGGCTAGCGGGACTGAGCTCCTACAATGAGCAGTTCTTC.

This clone was observed once. The J gene is TRBJ2-1, the V gene TRBV11-3; 8 bases match TRBD2. Trimming cost V 5 bases and J 8 bases; bases outside gene matches: 11. The germline gives CDR1 SGHNT, CDR2 YENEEA. The CDR3 has 15 residues. As DNA, the CDR3 is TGTGCCAGCAGCCCGAGAGCGGGAGCCTCGTATGAGCAGTTCTTC. It codes for CASSPRAGASYEQFF.

This clone is a singleton in its sample. The chain uses TRBV24-1 and TRBJ2-7; D perhaps matches TRBD2 (5 bases). V lost 4 bases, J lost 0 bases, and 6 bases lay in between. Germline V lookup: CDR1 KGHDR, CDR2 SFDVKD. CDR3 size: 13 residues. For the CDR3, the DNA is TGTGCCACCAGTGACGGGAACTCCTACGAGCAGTACTTC. Amino acid sequence: CATSDGNSYEQYF.

The chain recombines TRBV5-5 with TRBJ2-1; 12 bases line up with TRBD2. The J segment lost 7 bases and the V segment lost 0 bases, leaving 5 bases of the junction unmatched. Germline values: CDR1 SGHKS, CDR2 YYEKEE (reference sequence). The CDR3 has 16 amino acids. DNA of the CDR3: TGTGCCAGCAGCTTGGAAACTAGCGGGAGGCCGAATGAGCAGTTCTTC. Translation: CASSLETSGRPNEQFF.

V and J are TRBV5-1 and TRBJ2-7; 9 bases line up with TRBD1. Germline trimming cut 4 bases from V and 5 bases from J; bases unmatched to any gene: 10. This CDR3 contains 15 residues. CDR1 is SGHRS and CDR2 is YFSETQ in the germline V gene. The CDR3 coding sequence is TGCGCCAGCAGCCGAACACAGGGGGCGAGCAACGAGCAGTACTTC. This gives the protein CASSRTQGASNEQYF.

This rearrangement joins TRBV29-1 to TRBJ1-4; D is uncertain. Germline V gene data show CDR1 as SQVTM and CDR2 as ANQGSEA. The CDR3 covers 15 residues. The CDR3 DNA sequence: TGCAGTGTTTTAGTATCGGGGATGACTAATGAAAAACTGTTTTTT. Its protein product is CSVLVSGMTNEKLFF.

This rearrangement joins TRBV14 to TRBJ1-2, with 7 bases lining up with TRBD1. Germline loops: CDR1 SGHDN, CDR2 FVKESK. This CDR3 spans 14 amino acids. V shed 4 bases, J shed 8 bases, and the junction held 10 bases outside the gene matches. The CDR3 is CASSRITGDRGYTF. Here the CDR3 DNA reads TGTGCCAGCAGCCGCATAACAGGGGATCGGGGCTACACCTTC.

The chain recombines TRBV18 with TRBJ1-1; a possible D gene is TRBD1 (5 bases). This CDR3 is 13 amino acids long. Trimming cost V 3 bases and J 5 bases, with 10 bases left between them. The germline V gene encodes CDR1 KGHSH and CDR2 LQKENI. The CDR3 coding sequence is TGTGCCAGCTCACCTGCAGGGAATACTGAAGCTTTCTTT. This gives the protein CASSPAGNTEAFF.

The V gene is TRBV7-6, the J gene TRBJ1-5; D is unclear. Per the germline V gene, CDR1 is SGHVS and CDR2 is FNYEAQ. V lost 1 base, J lost 3 bases, and 4 bases lay in between. The CDR3 sequence is 13 residues long. DNA for the CDR3: TGTGCCAGCAGCTTAGGGCTCAATCAGCCCCAGCATTTT. Translated: CASSLGLNQPQHF.

This sequence joins TRBV12-5 and TRBJ1-3, with D possibly TRBD1 on 6 matching bases. CDR3 size: 14 residues. Germline V lookup: CDR1 LGHNT, CDR2 FRNRAP. V was pared by 11 bases and J by 9 bases, with 23 bases between. The CDR3 is CARGRGGPSGTIYF. CDR3 DNA sequence: TGTGCTCGGGGGCGGGGGGGGCCCAGTGGCACCATATATTTT.

The chain employs TRBV4-1 and TRBJ2-3, with TRBD1 as a possible D gene (6 bases). The CDR3 extends over 19 amino acids. Germline V CDR1 and CDR2: MGHRA, YSYEKL. The ends were cut back, 1 base at V and 4 bases at J, with 24 bases in the middle. The chain's CDR3 is CASSQVAAGAALSPDTQYF. CDR3 sequence (DNA): TGCGCCAGCAGCCAAGTCGCGGCAGGGGCCGCGCTCTCCCCAGATACGCAGTATTTT.